Shown below are 4 T cell receptor beta chains from a single sample sequenced in a study of molecular identifiers for immune sequencing clone quantification. From the PCR reads, TCRdb called clonotypes with MiXCR, one entry per CDR3 protein. The sample has fewer than 350,000 distinct CDR3 sequences; 24% are singletons. Sequenced input: naive CD8+ T cells from blood, with Jurkat cell RNA spiked in. Subset meaning: FACS-sorted CD8+CD4-CCR7+CD45RA+ naive T cells. The receptor source for this set is a human donor in good health. Some libraries in this study had Jurkat cell RNA spiked in.

This clonotype was observed a handful of times. The chain carries TRBV4-1 and TRBJ2-1, with TRBD2 matching 7 bases. V lost 0 bases to trimming and J lost 8 bases; unmatched junction nucleotides: 4. The germline CDR1 and CDR2 sequences are MGHRA and YSYEKL. The CDR3 extends over 14 amino acids. Here the CDR3 reads CASSQEGRADEQFF. The CDR3, as DNA: TGCGCCAGCAGCCAAGAGGGGAGGGCCGATGAGCAGTTCTTC.

This clonotype came up many times. The chain carries TRBV7-8 and TRBJ2-3; 7 bases line up with TRBD1. The CDR3 is 15 amino acids. The germline gives CDR1 SGHVS, CDR2 FQNEAQ. V trimming: 5 bases; J trimming: 3 bases; junction bases outside the gene matches: 8. The CDR3 loop reads CASSVDRDPTDTQYF. Written as DNA, the CDR3 is TGTGCCAGCAGCGTAGACAGGGACCCTACAGATACGCAGTATTTT. Combining the CDR3 with reference TRBV7-8 and TRBJ2-3 gives the whole variable domain GAGVSQSPRYKVAKRGQDVALRCDPISGHVSLFWYQQALGQGPEFLTYFQNEAQLDKSGLPSDRFFAERPEGSVSTLKIQRTQQEDSAVYLCASSVDRDPTDTQYFGPGTRLTVL.

This clonotype came up once. This may be a read error, as it is one base from a much larger clone. The chain recombines TRBV5-3 with TRBJ2-7; TRBD2 might be the D (5 bases). TRBV5-3 is an open reading frame whose function is uncertain. The CDR3 has 12 amino acids. The DNA for the CDR3 is TGTGCTTCCCGGGATGTAGTGGACGAGCAGTACTTC. Translating it yields CASRDVVDEQYF.

This clonotype was picked up a small number of times. This sequence joins TRBV4-1 and TRBJ2-1; TRBD2 might be the D (6 bases). This CDR3 has 18 amino acids. Germline CDR1 MGHRA, CDR2 YSYEKL. Trimming removed 2 bases from V and 9 bases from J, with 26 bases in between. CDR3 nucleotide sequence: TGCGCCAGCAGCCAACTCCCCAGTCGGGGGACTGTACAAGCTGAGCAGTTCTTC. Its protein product is CASSQLPSRGTVQAEQFF.